The present T cell receptor beta chain was sequenced within a study of blood T cells in healthy people across ages. General study findings and limits: PBMCs left unsorted prevented a conclusive naive versus antigen-experienced comparison.

Of note for this clonotype: The antigen remains unidentified.

A second roughly 6 to 12 cycle PCR used barcoded and J-beta primers. TCRdb redid the calling of the 5' RACE reads with MiXCR, one entry per CDR3 protein. The data show 1.2 million to 1.5 million distinct CDR3 sequences, 59% seen once. Germline loops: CDR1 DFQATT, CDR2 SNEGSKA (reference sequence). V gave up 5 bases and J gave up 2 bases, with 13 bases separating them. This CDR3 contains 13 residues. This sequence joins TRBV20-1 and TRBJ2-7; TRBD1 might be the D (6 bases). Sequences were obtained from blood. The TCR comes from a young man in good health. The DNA of the CDR3 is TGCAGTGCTTCCCACAGGGACCCCTACGAGCAGTACTTC. This gives the protein CSASHRDPYEQYF.